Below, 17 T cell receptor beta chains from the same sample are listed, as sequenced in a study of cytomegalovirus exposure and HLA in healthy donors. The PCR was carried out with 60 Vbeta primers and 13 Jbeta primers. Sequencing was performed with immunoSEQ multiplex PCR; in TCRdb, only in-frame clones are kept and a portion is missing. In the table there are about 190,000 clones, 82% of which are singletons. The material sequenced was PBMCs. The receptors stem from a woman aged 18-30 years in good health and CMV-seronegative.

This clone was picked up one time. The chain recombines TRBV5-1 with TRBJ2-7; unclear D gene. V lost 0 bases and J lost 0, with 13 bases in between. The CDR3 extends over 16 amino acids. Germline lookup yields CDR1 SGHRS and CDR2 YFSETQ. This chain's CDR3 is CASSLGSSHSSYEQYF. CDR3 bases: TGCGCCAGCAGCTTGGGTTCGTCTCACAGCTCCTACGAGCAGTACTTC.

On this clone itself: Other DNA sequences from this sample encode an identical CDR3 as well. The CDR3 nucleotides read TGTGCCAGCAGCTCGACTAGCGCCAGCTACGAGCAGTACTTC. Translated: CASSSTSASYEQYF. The V and J genes are TRBV7-3 and TRBJ2-7; 8 bases line up with TRBD2. V lost 4 bases to trimming and J lost 3 bases; unmatched junction nucleotides: 5. Germline V gene sequence: CDR1 SGHTA, CDR2 FQGTGA. This CDR3 is 14 amino acids long.

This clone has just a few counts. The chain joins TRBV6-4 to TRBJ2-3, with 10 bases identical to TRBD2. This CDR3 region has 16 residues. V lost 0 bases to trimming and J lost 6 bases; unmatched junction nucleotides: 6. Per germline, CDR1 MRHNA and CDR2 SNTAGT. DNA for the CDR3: TGTGCCAGCAGTGACTCCCCAGCGGGGGGGCCCGATACGCAGTATTTT. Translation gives CASSDSPAGGPDTQYF.

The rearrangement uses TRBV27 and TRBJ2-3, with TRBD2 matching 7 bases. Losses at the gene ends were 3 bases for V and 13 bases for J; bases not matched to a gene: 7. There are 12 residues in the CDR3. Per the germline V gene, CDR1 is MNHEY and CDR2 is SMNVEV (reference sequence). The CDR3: CASSFWGGVKYF. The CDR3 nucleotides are TGTGCCAGCAGTTTTTGGGGGGGGGTGAAGTATTTT.

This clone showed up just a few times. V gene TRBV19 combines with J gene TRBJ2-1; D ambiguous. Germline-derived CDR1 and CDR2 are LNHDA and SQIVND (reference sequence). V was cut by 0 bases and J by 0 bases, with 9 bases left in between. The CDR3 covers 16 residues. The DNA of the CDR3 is TGTGCCAGTAGTATAGATACCACAAGCTCCTACAATGAGCAGTTCTTC. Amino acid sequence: CASSIDTTSSYNEQFF. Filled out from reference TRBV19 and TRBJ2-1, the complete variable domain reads DGGITQSPKYLFRKEGQNVTLSCEQNLNHDAMYWYRQDPGQGLRLIYYSQIVNDFQKGDIAEGYSVSREKKESFPLTVTSAQKNPTAFYLCASSIDTTSSYNEQFFGPGTRLTVL.

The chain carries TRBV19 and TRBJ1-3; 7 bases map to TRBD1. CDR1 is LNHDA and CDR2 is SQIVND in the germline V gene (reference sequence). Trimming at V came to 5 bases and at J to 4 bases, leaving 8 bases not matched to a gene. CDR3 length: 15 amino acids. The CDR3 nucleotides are TGTGCCAGTAGTTTCCGGAGGGGGCACGGAAACACCATATATTTT. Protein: CASSFRRGHGNTIYF.

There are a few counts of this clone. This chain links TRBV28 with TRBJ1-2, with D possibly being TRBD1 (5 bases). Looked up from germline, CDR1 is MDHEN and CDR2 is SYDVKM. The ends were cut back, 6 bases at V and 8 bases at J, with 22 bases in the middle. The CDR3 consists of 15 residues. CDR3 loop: CASSPYPDRDLGYTF. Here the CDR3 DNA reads TGTGCCAGCAGCCCATACCCAGACAGAGATTTAGGCTACACCTTC.

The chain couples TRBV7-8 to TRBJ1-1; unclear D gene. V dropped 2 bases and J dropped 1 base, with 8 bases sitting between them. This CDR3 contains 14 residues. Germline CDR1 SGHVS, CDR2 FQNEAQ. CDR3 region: CASSLMSTNTEAFF. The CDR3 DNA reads TGTGCCAGCAGCTTAATGTCTACGAACACTGAAGCTTTCTTT.

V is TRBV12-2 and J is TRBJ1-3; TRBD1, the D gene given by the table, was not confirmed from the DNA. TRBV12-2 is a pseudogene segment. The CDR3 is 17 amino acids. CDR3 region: CASRSGGQGAGGNTIYF. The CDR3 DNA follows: TGTGCAAGTCGCTCAGGGGGGCAGGGGGCAGGTGGAAACACCATATATTTT.

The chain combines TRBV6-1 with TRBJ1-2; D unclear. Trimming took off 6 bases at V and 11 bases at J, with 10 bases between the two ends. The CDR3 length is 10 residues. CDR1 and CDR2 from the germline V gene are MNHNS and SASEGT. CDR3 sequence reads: CASRLIGYTF. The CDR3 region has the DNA TGTGCCAGCAGGCTCATCGGGTACACCTTC.

The CDR3 DNA reads TGTGCCACCAGCAGAGCACGTTCCGGGACAGAATACAATGAGCAGTTCTTC. Protein sequence: CATSRARSGTEYNEQFF. V usage is TRBV15 and J usage is TRBJ2-1, with 7 bases lining up with TRBD1. CDR3 length: 17 residues. Germline V gives CDR1 LNHNV, CDR2 YYDKDF (reference sequence). V was clipped by 1 base and J by 4 bases; unmatched bases: 10.

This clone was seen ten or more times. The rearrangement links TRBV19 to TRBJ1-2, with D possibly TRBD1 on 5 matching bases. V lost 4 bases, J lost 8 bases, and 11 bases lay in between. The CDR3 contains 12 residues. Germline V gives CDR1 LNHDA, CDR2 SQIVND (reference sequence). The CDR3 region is CASSKGRRGYTF. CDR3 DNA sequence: TGTGCCAGTAGTAAGGGGCGAAGGGGCTACACCTTC.

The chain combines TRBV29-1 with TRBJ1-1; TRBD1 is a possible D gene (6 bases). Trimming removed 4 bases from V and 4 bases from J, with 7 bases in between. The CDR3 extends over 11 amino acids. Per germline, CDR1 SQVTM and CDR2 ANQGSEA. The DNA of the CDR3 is TGCAGCGTTGGAGGGGGCACTGAAGCTTTCTTT. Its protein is CSVGGGTEAFF.

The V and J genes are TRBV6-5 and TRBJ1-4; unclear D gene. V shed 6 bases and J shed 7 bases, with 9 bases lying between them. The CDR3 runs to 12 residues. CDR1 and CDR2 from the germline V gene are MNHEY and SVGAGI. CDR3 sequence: CASRRHAEKLFF. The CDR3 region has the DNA TGTGCCAGCAGACGACACGCTGAAAAACTGTTTTTT.

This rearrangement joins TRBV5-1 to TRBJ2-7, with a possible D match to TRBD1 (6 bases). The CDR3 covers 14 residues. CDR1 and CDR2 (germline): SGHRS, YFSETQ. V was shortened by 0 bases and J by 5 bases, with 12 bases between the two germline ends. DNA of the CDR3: TGCGCCAGCAGCTTGGCCCAGGGGACGAACGAGCAGTACTTC. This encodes CASSLAQGTNEQYF.

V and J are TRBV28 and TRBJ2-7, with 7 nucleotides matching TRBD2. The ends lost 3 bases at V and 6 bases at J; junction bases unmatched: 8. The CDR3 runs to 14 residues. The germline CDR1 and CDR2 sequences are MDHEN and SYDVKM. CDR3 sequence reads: CASSFVAGVGEQYF. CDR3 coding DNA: TGTGCCAGCAGTTTTGTAGCGGGCGTAGGCGAGCAGTACTTC.

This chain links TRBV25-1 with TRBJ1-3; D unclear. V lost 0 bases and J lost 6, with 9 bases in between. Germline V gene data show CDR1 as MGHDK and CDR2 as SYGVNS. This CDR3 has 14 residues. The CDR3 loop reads CASSEYSIQNTIYF. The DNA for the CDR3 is TGTGCCAGCAGTGAATATTCCATCCAAAACACCATATATTTT.